The 18 T cell receptor beta chains presented below share a single source sample, sequenced in a study of follicular helper T cells after annual influenza vaccination. Measured with immunoSEQ multiplex PCR; TCRdb has only the in-frame clones, and not every one. Of several thousand clones in the sample, around four fifths were seen once. The sample's time point: 2015-2016 season, pre-vaccination. The material was CXCR5+ CD38- circulating T follicular helper cells from blood, obtained on the day of influenza vaccination. Stated subset: circulating Tfh, non-naive CD4+CXCR5+PD-1+ (ICOS+CD38+ or ICOS-CD38-). Receptors were obtained from an adult who received the influenza vaccine.

The rearrangement links TRBV5-8 to TRBJ2-2; TRBD2 matches 15 bases. The germline V gene encodes CDR1 SGHTS and CDR2 YDEGEE. Unmatched junction bases numbered 12, after V lost 5 bases and J lost 4 bases. The CDR3 length is 19 residues. The CDR3 DNA sequence: TGTGCCAGCAGTCTCTTCGGACTAGCGGGAGGGCGGGTCACCGGGGAGCTGTTTTTT. It encodes CASSLFGLAGGRVTGELFF.

The rearrangement links TRBV5-1 to TRBJ2-2; the D is unclear. The CDR3 is 16 amino acids. The V and J ends lost 0 bases and 5 bases respectively, with 14 bases between them. The germline V gene has CDR1 SGHRS and CDR2 YFSETQ. CDR3 loop: CASSLDRAPGTGELFF. The CDR3 DNA reads as TGCGCCAGCAGCTTGGACCGGGCCCCTGGGACCGGGGAGCTGTTTTTT.

The chain joins TRBV18 to TRBJ2-7; TRBD2 agrees at 7 bases. CDR1 is KGHSH, CDR2 LQKENI, per germline. The CDR3 runs 14 residues. V dropped 6 bases and J dropped 3; count of bases not matched to a gene: 8. The CDR3 sequence is CASSLSGTLYEQYF. DNA for the CDR3: TGTGCCAGCTCCCTCAGCGGGACTCTCTACGAGCAGTACTTC. Combining the CDR3 with reference TRBV18 and TRBJ2-7 gives the whole variable domain NAGVMQNPRHLVRRRGQEARLRCSPMKGHSHVYWYRQLPEEGLKFMVYLQKENIIDESGMPKERFSAEFPKEGPSILRIQQVVRGDSAAYFCASSLSGTLYEQYFGPGTRLTVT.

The chain recombines TRBV6-5 with TRBJ1-4; D possibly corresponds to TRBD1 (5 bases). With 10 bases removed from V and 4 bases from J, the gap between germline ends came to 13 bases. CDR3 length equals 13 residues. Germline CDR1 MNHEY, CDR2 SVGAGI. The CDR3 DNA follows: TGTGCCACTGCCCGGGACGGTAATGAAAAACTGTTTTTT. It is translated as CATARDGNEKLFF.

J is TRBJ1-2 and V is TRBV4-2, with 8 bases identical to TRBD1. Losses at the gene ends were 0 bases for V and 4 bases for J; bases not matched to a gene: 7. Germline values: CDR1 LGHNA, CDR2 YNFKEQ. CDR3 length: 16 amino acids. Here the CDR3 reads CASSQEVQGAFYGYTF. In DNA, the CDR3 is TGTGCCAGCAGCCAAGAGGTCCAGGGGGCGTTCTATGGCTACACCTTC.

This clone was counted between two and nine times. The gene calls are TRBV28 and TRBJ1-1; D is ambiguous. CDR1 and CDR2 (germline): MDHEN, SYDVKM. Between the trimmed V and J ends, which lost 5 bases and 8 bases, there was a span of 12 bases. CDR3 length: 12 residues. CDR3 protein: CASSLAEREAFF. For the CDR3, the DNA is TGTGCCAGCAGTCTGGCCGAAAGGGAAGCTTTCTTT.

This chain links TRBV4-1 with TRBJ2-5; TRBD2 is a possible D gene (5 bases). CDR3 size: 15 residues. V lost 3 bases, J lost 2 bases, and 13 bases lay in between. From germline, CDR1 is MGHRA and CDR2 YSYEKL. CDR3: CASSQGFGGQETQYF. The CDR3 nucleotides are TGCGCCAGCAGCCAGGGGTTCGGAGGTCAAGAGACCCAGTACTTC.

The genes are TRBV30 and TRBJ2-7, with TRBD1 identical over 9 bases. Germline V CDR1 and CDR2: GTSNPN, SVGIG (reference sequence). The CDR3 spans 13 residues. V trimming: 3 bases; J trimming: 3 bases; junction bases outside the gene matches: 3. CDR3 coding DNA: TGTGCCTGGAGGACGGGACAGGGCTACGAGCAGTACTTC. Protein sequence: CAWRTGQGYEQYF.

The V gene is TRBV7-9, the J gene TRBJ2-1; D remains ambiguous. The germline V gene has CDR1 SEHNR and CDR2 FQNEAQ (reference sequence). The ends were cut back, 1 base at V and 5 bases at J, with 15 bases in the middle. This CDR3 is built from 16 residues. The CDR3 bases are TGTGCCAGCAGCTTAGGAGTAAAGGCGGCTGACAATGAGCAGTTCTTC. It encodes CASSLGVKAADNEQFF.

The chain employs TRBV19 and TRBJ2-1; 9 nucleotides agree with TRBD2. The germline V gene has CDR1 LNHDA and CDR2 SQIVND (reference sequence). V lost 6 bases to trimming and J lost 4 bases; unmatched junction nucleotides: 1. The CDR3 has 13 residues. This chain's CDR3 is CASRAGGYNEQFF. As DNA, the CDR3 is TGTGCCAGTAGGGCGGGAGGGTACAATGAGCAGTTCTTC.

The CDR3: CASSVKLNTEAFF. In DNA form, the CDR3 reads TGTGCCAGCAGTGTGAAATTGAACACTGAAGCTTTCTTT. V is TRBV7-3 and J is TRBJ1-1; D unclear. Germline CDR1 is SGHTA and CDR2 is FQGTGA. Trimming took 6 bases from V and 0 from J, leaving 8 bases between them. The CDR3 length is 13 residues.

V and J are TRBV7-8 and TRBJ2-5; perhaps TRBD2 as D (5 bases). The V end was cut by 5 bases, the J end by 2 bases, with 9 bases between. This CDR3 has 13 residues. Germline V gene lookup returns CDR1 SGHVS and CDR2 FQNEAQ. The CDR3 protein is CASSAGKQETQYF. Written as DNA, the CDR3 is TGTGCCAGCAGCGCCGGGAAACAAGAGACCCAGTACTTC.

This clone turned up a few times. The genes are TRBV20-1 and TRBJ1-1, with TRBD1 identical over 9 bases. Unmatched junction bases numbered 3, after V lost 3 bases and J lost 10 bases. This CDR3 is 11 amino acids long. Germline V gives CDR1 DFQATT, CDR2 SNEGSKA (reference sequence). The CDR3 nucleotides are TGCAGTGCTAGGGGACAGGGCCTAGCTTTCTTT. Its translation is CSARGQGLAFF.

The table lists this clone with a count of one. This chain links TRBV28 with TRBJ2-7; possibly TRBD1 for D (6 bases). The CDR3 has 14 amino acids. Germline CDR1 and CDR2: MDHEN and SYDVKM. The germline V and J ends were trimmed by 5 bases and 2 bases, with 13 bases remaining between them. Written as DNA, the CDR3 is TGTGCCAGCAGTCCAGGACAGCCGACCTACGAGCAGTACTTC. It yields the protein CASSPGQPTYEQYF.

This CDR3 reads CASSQDRSYLGLAPNTGELFF. Written as DNA, the CDR3 is TGCGCCAGCAGCCAAGATCGTTCTTATTTAGGACTAGCGCCGAACACCGGGGAGCTGTTTTTT. The gene calls are TRBV4-1 and TRBJ2-2; 9 bases are a match to TRBD2. The CDR3 loop spans 21 amino acids. V trimming: 0 bases; J trimming: 0 bases; junction bases outside the gene matches: 14. Germline V lookup: CDR1 MGHRA, CDR2 YSYEKL.

The chain couples TRBV6-1 to TRBJ2-3, with 7 bases aligning to TRBD2. Trimming took 2 bases from V and 6 from J; bases not matched to a gene: 14. The CDR3 runs to 17 residues. The germline CDR1 and CDR2 sequences are MNHNS and SASEGT. CDR3 bases: TGTGCCAGCAGTGAATCAGTGGGAGCGGCGGGAGCGGATACGCAGTATTTT. This translates into CASSESVGAAGADTQYF.

The V call is TRBV19, the J call TRBJ1-2; TRBD1 matches 7 bases. The CDR3 runs 15 residues. CDR1 LNHDA and CDR2 SQIVND come from the germline V gene (reference sequence). After removal of 7 bases from V and 1 base from J, the junction contained 9 bases not matched to a gene. CDR3 amino acids: CASTETTGINYGYTF. The DNA for the CDR3 is TGTGCCAGTACCGAAACGACAGGGATTAACTATGGCTACACCTTC.

The rearrangement joins TRBV28 to TRBJ1-2; no clear D gene. The V end lost 3 bases, the J end lost 3 bases, and 11 bases lay between the germline ends. The germline V gene encodes CDR1 MDHEN and CDR2 SYDVKM. The CDR3 contains 14 residues. DNA of the CDR3: TGTGCCAGCAGTTTTCCTTCGGTCTACTATGGCTACACCTTC. Amino acid sequence: CASSFPSVYYGYTF.